The rows below give T cell receptor beta chains drawn from one sample of a study of patients and donors after allogeneic stem cell transplantation. In TCRdb, the RT-PCR reads were re-called with MiXCR into one record per CDR3 protein. The profile shows 150,000 to 200,000 distinct CDR3 sequences, around 28% of them singletons. The material sequenced was blood, either unsorted or a sorted T cell fraction (not recorded which). The receptor set was obtained from a human donor who was either an allogeneic HSCT recipient or a stem cell or donor lymphocyte infusion donor (not recorded which). It is not recorded whose cells these are; they may come from a transplant donor. Each CDR3 is given with its conserved first and last residue. Fields, in order: V gene, J gene, CDR3 protein.

V: TRBV4-2
J: TRBJ2-7
CDR3: CASSQFEGQGVLF

V: TRBV5-1
J: TRBJ2-7
CDR3: CASSLEGLGGVDEQYF

V: TRBV20-1
J: TRBJ2-7
CDR3: CSATPYYEQYF

V: TRBV20-1
J: TRBJ1-2
CDR3: CSASPWVPEYGYTF

V: TRBV15
J: TRBJ1-2
CDR3: CATSSGQLLNYGYTF

V: TRBV12-3/TRBV12-4
J: TRBJ2-3
CDR3: CASSLRTDTQYF

V: TRBV9
J: TRBJ1-1
CDR3: CASSVLTSGWGTEAFF

V: TRBV11-1
J: TRBJ2-1
CDR3: CASSLAGGFYNEQFF

V: TRBV7-9
J: TRBJ2-2
CDR3: CASIPTGTGSTGELFF

V: TRBV5-4
J: TRBJ1-6
CDR3: CASSTDVDNSPLHF

V: TRBV4-2
J: TRBJ1-2
CDR3: CASSQEIGSNIYGYTF

V: TRBV20-1
J: TRBJ2-7
CDR3: CSAILQGDEQYF

V: TRBV6-4
J: TRBJ2-2
CDR3: CASSRQGGTGELFF

V: TRBV7-8
J: TRBJ2-5
CDR3: CASSLGPATQETQYF

V: TRBV20-1
J: TRBJ2-3
CDR3: CSAIREGTWTQYF

V: TRBV27
J: TRBJ1-1
CDR3: CASSHWDRVNTEAFF

V: TRBV27
J: TRBJ1-2
CDR3: CASRGVTYGYTF

V: TRBV7-9
J: TRBJ2-2
CDR3: CATRFWDTGELFF

V: TRBV4-3
J: TRBJ2-5
CDR3: CASSQDASQTQYF

V: TRBV12-3/TRBV12-4
J: TRBJ2-7
CDR3: CASSLIRWTSGNEQYF

V: TRBV7-2
J: TRBJ2-2
CDR3: CASTLLANTGELFF

V: TRBV19
J: TRBJ2-3
CDR3: CASRDPSGTDTQYF

V: TRBV6-2/TRBV6-3
J: TRBJ2-1
CDR3: CAIQDYRGDEQFF

V: TRBV20-1
J: TRBJ1-5
CDR3: CSARGGTSRSNQPQHF

V: TRBV5-1
J: TRBJ1-1
CDR3: CASSLLQGTRVFF

V: TRBV20-1
J: TRBJ1-6
CDR3: CSARPATASSYNSPLHF

V: TRBV6-2/TRBV6-3
J: TRBJ2-7
CDR3: CASTPVQGVSYEQYF

V: TRBV12-3/TRBV12-4
J: TRBJ2-4
CDR3: CASSFGSAAKNIQYF

V: TRBV6-6
J: TRBJ1-4
CDR3: CASSSYREENEKLFF

V: TRBV20-1
J: TRBJ1-6
CDR3: CSASSGSNSPLHF

V: TRBV12-3/TRBV12-4
J: TRBJ1-2
CDR3: CASSSGQGPGYGYTF

V: TRBV29-1
J: TRBJ1-1
CDR3: CSVVDLSTEAFF

V: TRBV6-5
J: TRBJ2-2
CDR3: CASSRRQGSTGELFF

V: TRBV5-1
J: TRBJ1-6
CDR3: CASSQWDIYNSPLHF

V: TRBV29-1
J: TRBJ2-3
CDR3: CSVLKVPTDTQYF

V: TRBV20-1
J: TRBJ2-1
CDR3: CSAPLYRDRSYNEQFF

V: TRBV20-1
J: TRBJ1-1
CDR3: CSAREQLQGATEAFF

V: TRBV4-1
J: TRBJ2-1
CDR3: CASSQAGTSGNDEQFF

V: TRBV6-5
J: TRBJ2-7
CDR3: CASSTGPYYEQYF

V: TRBV25-1
J: TRBJ2-1
CDR3: CASSNPRGAYNEQFF

V: TRBV7-8
J: TRBJ1-5
CDR3: CASSHDTGGAGQPQHF

V: TRBV12-3/TRBV12-4
J: TRBJ1-1
CDR3: CASTKNSDTEAFF

V: TRBV20-1
J: TRBJ1-6
CDR3: CSASGRGNSPLHF

V: TRBV5-1
J: TRBJ1-1
CDR3: CASSSEGGAEAFF

V: TRBV10-3
J: TRBJ2-3
CDR3: CAISARGLTDTQYF

V: TRBV5-6
J: TRBJ2-7
CDR3: CASTLSGVPYEQYF

V: TRBV7-2
J: TRBJ1-2
CDR3: CASSLAPSLNYGYTF

V: TRBV20-1
J: TRBJ2-2
CDR3: CSARDSAGENTGELFF

V: TRBV7-2
J: TRBJ2-3
CDR3: CASRRSGSTDTQYF

V: TRBV28
J: TRBJ1-1
CDR3: CASSLLGTGGENTEAFF

V: TRBV7-7
J: TRBJ2-2
CDR3: CASSLGGSRTGELFF

V: TRBV29-1
J: TRBJ2-1
CDR3: CSVGVIREGEQFF

V: TRBV6-5
J: TRBJ2-2
CDR3: CASGRTGTYGGELFF

V: TRBV2
J: TRBJ1-5
CDR3: CASNSWRGNQPQHF

V: TRBV20-1
J: TRBJ1-6
CDR3: CSARDLWILNSPLHF

V: TRBV27
J: TRBJ2-1
CDR3: CASKAGTPNEQFF